This T cell receptor beta chain came from a study of T-cell reconstitution after alpha-beta-depleted transplantation in children. TCRbeta library preparation incorporated unique molecular identifiers. TCRdb reprocessed the PCR reads with MiXCR, giving one entry per CDR3 protein. Seen here are roughly 300,000 distinct CDR3 sequences, 11% observed once, and the top ten hold 20% to 25%. The table lists this clonotype with many counts. Its antigen is unidentified. The CDR3 runs to 16 residues. Germline CDR1 and CDR2: SGHNT and YYREEE (reference sequence). V lost 3 bases to trimming and J lost 0 bases, with 13 bases between them. Study-wide results and caveats: Reports say that about two months after transplant, the alpha-beta T cells came out of several hundred graft clones that had expanded.

The input for sequencing was peripheral blood, taken 180 days after TCRalphabeta/CD19-depleted stem cell transplant. The V gene is TRBV5-4, the J gene TRBJ2-1, with D perhaps matching TRBD1 or TRBD2 (5 bases each). The sequence derives from a male patient aged 2-9 years who had a stem cell transplant for chronic granulomatous disease, so the T cells may come from the graft donor. The CDR3 nucleotides are TGTGCCAGCAGCTCGGGACGGAAGAGCTCCTACAATGAGCAGTTCTTC. Encoded protein: CASSSGRKSSYNEQFF.